These 10 T cell receptor beta chains were sequenced from one sample in a study of T-cell memory formation after mild COVID-19. Each CDR3 protein is one row after TCRdb ran MiXCR on the 5' RACE reads. The table records around 250,000 distinct CDR3 sequences, approximately 9% of them present only once. The sample taken for sequencing was PBMCs or a T cell subset sorted from them (not recorded which). These TCRs come from a man in his late teens or twenties who had mild COVID-19 (a few samples of this study predate the infection). Cell type and time point are not known.

Ten or more counts support this clonotype. The gene calls are TRBV12-3 or TRBV12-4 and TRBJ2-2; 13 bases align to TRBD2. Trimming took 3 bases from V and 4 from J; bases not matched to a gene: 5. There are 17 residues in the CDR3. CDR3 DNA: TGTGCCAGCAGTTTGACTAGCGGGGGGCCGGGCACCGGGGAGCTGTTTTTT. This gives the protein CASSLTSGGPGTGELFF.

This clonotype showed up many times. This chain uses TRBV4-1 with TRBJ2-5; weak D call: TRBD1 (5 bases). Germline assignment: CDR1 MGHRA and CDR2 YSYEKL. V lost 0 bases to trimming and J lost 4 bases, with 12 bases between them. The CDR3 has 15 residues. CDR3 in DNA: TGCGCCAGCAGCCAAGATCTCAGGGATCGAGAGACCCAGTACTTC. Translation gives CASSQDLRDRETQYF.

This clonotype turned up a few times. The rearrangement joins TRBV20-1 to TRBJ2-3; 9 bases line up with TRBD2. The CDR3 contains 15 residues. Germline CDR1 and CDR2: DFQATT and SNEGSKA (reference sequence). Trimming removed 5 bases from V and 9 bases from J; junction bases left unmatched: 15. The CDR3 region is CSAPPLAGQAGTQYF. CDR3 sequence (DNA): TGCAGTGCTCCACCGCTAGCGGGGCAAGCGGGGACGCAGTATTTT.

This clonotype has ten or more counts. This sequence joins TRBV6-5 and TRBJ1-1, with a possible D match to TRBD1 (5 bases). The V gene's germline CDR1 is MNHEY and CDR2 SVGAGI. The V and J ends lost 6 bases and 0 bases respectively, with 14 bases between them. CDR3 length: 15 residues. CDR3 in DNA: TGTGCCAGCAGCCCCTCGGCAGGGATGAACACTGAAGCTTTCTTT. Its translation: CASSPSAGMNTEAFF.

For the CDR3, the DNA is TGTGCCAGCAACGGGACTCCCTCCTACGAGCAGTACTTC. This gives the protein CASNGTPSYEQYF. The chain links TRBV7-9 to TRBJ2-7; TRBD2 is a possible D gene (6 bases). The CDR3 loop spans 13 amino acids. Germline lookup yields CDR1 SEHNR and CDR2 FQNEAQ (reference sequence). Trimming stripped 7 bases from V and 0 bases from J, with 10 bases between.

Only a few counts were recorded for this clonotype. CDR3 in amino acids: CASSSRTNPNSPLHF. The CDR3 nucleotides read TGTGCCAGCAGCTCTAGGACGAATCCTAATTCACCCCTCCACTTT. This chain uses TRBV5-5 with TRBJ1-6; D uncertain. From germline, CDR1 is SGHKS and CDR2 YYEKEE (reference sequence). This CDR3 spans 15 amino acids. Trimming left V 3 bases short and J 6 bases short, with 13 bases between. Full variable domain (missing parts from reference TRBV5-5 and TRBJ1-6): DAGVTQSPTHLIKTRGQQVTLRCSPISGHKSVSWYQQVLGQGPQFIFQYYEKEERGRGNFPDRFSARQFPNYSSELNVNALLLGDSALYLCASSSRTNPNSPLHFGNGTRLTVT.

A note on this clonotype: This sequence may be a read error, since a much larger clone differs from it by one base. This sequence joins TRBV20-1 and TRBJ2-1, with 7 bases matching TRBD1. The length of the CDR3 is 14 residues. Germline V gene lookup returns CDR1 DFQATT and CDR2 SNEGSKA (reference sequence). The CDR3 bases are TGCAGTGATAGAGCAACGGGACAGAAGTATGAGCAGTTCTTC. Translation gives CSDRATGQKYEQFF.

Comment on this clonotype: One junction end does not reproduce the germline sequence, and a read error may be involved. The chain has TRBV6-4 and TRBJ2-2, with D possibly TRBD2 on 5 matching bases. Germline values: CDR1 MRHNA, CDR2 SNTAGT. The length of the CDR3 is 13 residues. CDR3 nucleotides: TGTGCCAGCAGTGACATGATGGACGGGGAGCTGTATTTT. Translating gives CASSDMMDGELYF.

The rearrangement joins TRBV20-1 to TRBJ2-3; TRBD2 matches 9 bases. The CDR3 has 13 amino acids. Germline V gene data show CDR1 as DFQATT and CDR2 as SNEGSKA (reference sequence). The V and J ends lost 4 bases and 4 bases, in that order; junction bases with no gene match: 3. The CDR3 DNA follows: TGCAGTGCTATGAAGCGGGGGGCAGATACGCAGTATTTT. This codes for CSAMKRGADTQYF.

The sample holds a few counts of this clonotype. This chain connects TRBV7-2 to TRBJ1-5, with TRBD1 matching 9 bases. This CDR3 comprises 15 residues. Germline CDR1 reads SGHTA; CDR2 reads FQGNSA. V shed 2 bases and J 5 bases; nucleotides not matched to a gene: 4. CDR3: CASSLFDRGYQPQHF. DNA of the CDR3: TGTGCCAGCAGCTTATTCGACAGGGGGTATCAGCCCCAGCATTTT.